Presented here are 29 T cell receptor beta chains from one specimen sequenced in a study of long-term antiretroviral therapy in people with HIV (dated 2022 in TCRdb). The immunoSEQ hsTCRB v3.0 assay was used at survey level resolution to sequence the TRB variable region. In its TCRdb copy, this immuneACCESS table keeps in-frame sequences only and misses some clones. Where compared with another copy, unresolved V genes explain less than half of these, and the others have no known cause. The sample contains roughly 18,000 clones, 70% to 85% of them found a single time. In total, the top ten clones hold roughly 8.6% of the sample. The sequences come from unsorted PBMCs, collected 0.9 years after starting antiretroviral therapy. The receptors originated from a man aged 18 to 35 with HIV.

In nucleotides, the CDR3 is TGTGCCAGCAGCGCCCGAATGGACGGCAACACCGGGGAGCTGTTTTTT. It yields the protein CASSARMDGNTGELFF. V usage is TRBV9 and J usage is TRBJ2-2; no clear D. The CDR3 length is 16 residues. Germline V gene lookup returns CDR1 SGDLS and CDR2 YYNGEE. The V end was cut by 3 bases, the J end by 2 bases, with 14 bases between.

The gene calls are TRBV19 and TRBJ1-1, with a weak D call TRBD1 (5 bases). This CDR3 is 14 amino acids long. The ends were cut back, 3 bases at V and 1 base at J, with 9 bases in the middle. Germline-derived CDR1 and CDR2 are LNHDA and SQIVND (reference sequence). CDR3 coding DNA: TGTGCCAGTAGTATCGACAGATGGAACACTGAAGCTTTCTTT. Its translation is CASSIDRWNTEAFF.

The table lists this clone with a count of one. This chain links TRBV7-6 with TRBJ2-2; tentatively, D is TRBD2 (5 bases). Germline V gives CDR1 SGHVS, CDR2 FNYEAQ. The CDR3 has 14 amino acids. V gave up 5 bases and J gave up 6 bases, with 13 bases separating them. The CDR3 coding sequence is TGTGCCAGCAGCGCGGACGGGGTGGCCGGGGAGCTGTTTTTT. Protein: CASSADGVAGELFF. Variable domain in full (rest from reference TRBV7-6 and TRBJ2-2): GAGVSQSPRYKVTKRGQDVALRCDPISGHVSLYWYRQALGQGPEFLTYFNYEAQQDKSGLPNDRFSAERPEGSISTLTIQRTEQRDSAMYRCASSADGVAGELFFGEGSRLTVL.

This clone was picked up one time. The chain is built from TRBV7-2 and TRBJ2-7, with 9 nucleotides matching TRBD1. CDR1 is SGHTA, CDR2 FQGNSA, per germline. The CDR3 runs to 14 residues. V lost 5 bases to trimming and J lost 5 bases; unmatched junction nucleotides: 7. The CDR3 DNA follows: TGTGCCAGCAGCACCCGGACAGGGGACCACGAGCAGTACTTC. Its translation is CASSTRTGDHEQYF.

The chain joins TRBV5-1 to TRBJ2-2; TRBD1 aligns across 7 bases. Trimming at V came to 1 base and at J to 7 bases, leaving 4 bases not matched to a gene. Germline V gene data show CDR1 as SGHRS and CDR2 as YFSETQ. This CDR3 has 14 amino acids. CDR3 coding DNA: TGCGCCAGCAGCTTGAGGGGGCGCGGCGGGGAGCTGTTTTTT. Translating it yields CASSLRGRGGELFF.

The V and J genes are TRBV5-1 and TRBJ1-1; 12 nucleotides match TRBD1. With 4 bases clipped from V and 0 bases from J, the junction kept 4 bases outside the gene matches. Germline assignment: CDR1 SGHRS and CDR2 YFSETQ. The CDR3 extends over 16 amino acids. The CDR3 DNA sequence: TGCGCCAGCAGCGGGACAGGGGGCTATTTGAACACTGAAGCTTTCTTT. Amino acid sequence: CASSGTGGYLNTEAFF.

The chain combines TRBV7-8 with TRBJ1-2; D unresolved. This CDR3 has 15 residues. Trimming stripped 2 bases from V and 4 bases from J, with 14 bases between. CDR1 and CDR2 (germline): SGHVS, FQNEAQ. CDR3 nucleotides: TGTGCCAGCAGCTTACGTCCAGCGGCGGGCTATGGCTACACCTTC. Residues: CASSLRPAAGYGYTF.

This clone is medium-sized in the sample. The same CDR3 is also encoded by other DNA sequences in this sample. Written as DNA, the CDR3 is TGTGCCAGCAGTTTCCGGGGCACCGGGGAGCTGTTTTTT. The encoded protein is CASSFRGTGELFF. The V and J genes are TRBV28 and TRBJ2-2; possibly TRBD2 for D (5 bases). V lost 3 bases and J lost 4, with 6 bases in between. Germline-derived CDR1 and CDR2 are MDHEN and SYDVKM. The CDR3 contains 13 residues.

CDR3 DNA: TGTGCCAGCTTTCAGTCCTATAATTCACCCCTCCACTTT. It is translated as CASFQSYNSPLHF. The chain uses TRBV2 and TRBJ1-6; no clear D gene. This CDR3 spans 13 amino acids. CDR1 and CDR2 (germline): SNHLY, FYNNEI. V lost 8 bases to trimming and J lost 1 base, with 6 bases between them.

The genes are TRBV4-2 and TRBJ2-6, with 8 positions matching TRBD2. Trimming took 6 bases from V and 0 from J; bases not matched to a gene: 7. The CDR3 contains 17 residues. CDR1 is LGHNA, CDR2 YNFKEQ, per germline. CDR3 sequence reads: CASRLGGGYSGANVLTF. Written as DNA, the CDR3 is TGTGCCAGCAGACTTGGCGGGGGGTACTCTGGGGCCAACGTCCTGACTTTC.

V gene TRBV21-1 combines with J gene TRBJ1-5. TRBV21-1 has pseudogene status. The CDR3 has 14 residues. Written as DNA, the CDR3 is TGTGCCAGCAGCAAGGCTGGGACCCATCAGCCCCAGCATTTT. Amino acid sequence: CASSKAGTHQPQHF.

The CDR3 nucleotides are TGTGCCTGGAGTGGCCCTCATGCCCTCTCCTACGAGCAGTACTTC. Amino acid sequence: CAWSGPHALSYEQYF. The V call is TRBV30, the J call TRBJ2-7; D is ambiguous. From germline, CDR1 is GTSNPN and CDR2 SVGIG (reference sequence). Trimming took 1 base from V and 0 from J, leaving 13 bases between them. The CDR3 contains 15 residues.

This chain links TRBV18 with TRBJ1-2, with 8 bases lining up with TRBD1. The V gene end was trimmed by 3 bases and the J gene end by 4 bases; junction bases not matched to a gene: 4. In germline, CDR1 is KGHSH, CDR2 LQKENI. This CDR3 comprises 14 residues. CDR3 loop: CASSPGDRLYGYTF. For the CDR3, the DNA is TGTGCCAGCTCACCGGGGGACAGGCTCTATGGCTACACCTTC.

The chain couples TRBV29-1 to TRBJ2-2; no reliable D call. The CDR3 has 13 residues. The germline V and J ends were trimmed by 4 bases and 0 bases, with 6 bases remaining between them. CDR1 is SQVTM and CDR2 is ANQGSEA in the germline V gene. This CDR3 is CSVGHTNTGELFF. CDR3 nucleotide sequence: TGCAGCGTTGGACATACGAACACCGGGGAGCTGTTTTTT.

The chain links TRBV5-1 to TRBJ1-2; D not resolved. CDR1 and CDR2 from the germline V gene are SGHRS and YFSETQ. The ends were cut back, 0 bases at V and 5 bases at J, with 14 bases in the middle. The CDR3 runs 15 residues. CDR3 residues: CASSLAAAIGYGYTF. The CDR3 coding sequence is TGCGCCAGCAGCTTGGCGGCCGCGATCGGGTATGGCTACACCTTC.

This clone was seen once. This chain connects TRBV2 to TRBJ2-4, with D perhaps TRBD1 (6 bases). Germline CDR1 reads SNHLY; CDR2 reads FYNNEI. The CDR3 totals 14 residues. With 8 bases removed from V and 4 bases from J, the gap between germline ends came to 15 bases. CDR3 DNA: TGTGCCAGCGACGCGGACAGAATAAAAAACATTCAGTACTTC. Translation: CASDADRIKNIQYF.

This chain joins TRBV9 and TRBJ1-3, with D possibly TRBD1 on 5 matching bases. The CDR3 is made up of 11 amino acids. From germline, CDR1 is SGDLS and CDR2 YYNGEE. V gave up 7 bases and J gave up 9 bases, with 11 bases separating them. CDR3 region: CASGASGTIYF. The CDR3 DNA is TGTGCCAGCGGGGCTTCAGGCACCATATATTTT.

Here the CDR3 reads CASSQSGKLFF. The DNA for the CDR3 is TGTGCCAGTAGTCAGAGTGGAAAACTGTTTTTT. The genes are TRBV19 and TRBJ1-4, with D hard to call. Germline values: CDR1 LNHDA, CDR2 SQIVND (reference sequence). The CDR3 runs to 11 residues. V was trimmed by 5 bases and J by 10 bases, leaving 8 bases between them.

V and J are TRBV10-3 and TRBJ2-7; D may be TRBD2 (6 bases). The germline gives CDR1 ENHRY, CDR2 SYGVKD. With 4 bases removed from V and 4 bases from J, the gap between germline ends came to 14 bases. CDR3 length: 14 amino acids. CDR3 loop: CAISVEGMTYEQYF. The CDR3 region has the DNA TGTGCCATCAGTGTGGAGGGTATGACGTACGAGCAGTACTTC.

CDR3 bases: TGCGCCAGCAGCTTCGGGGACAGGGGTTTTACCTATAATTCACCCCTCCACTTT. This translates into CASSFGDRGFTYNSPLHF. The chain carries TRBV5-1 and TRBJ1-6; 10 bases are shared with TRBD1. Germline V gene sequence: CDR1 SGHRS, CDR2 YFSETQ. V dropped 2 bases and J dropped 2; count of bases not matched to a gene: 7. This CDR3 comprises 18 residues.

CDR3 in DNA: TGTGCCAGCAGCTTACCGGGTCAGCCCCAGCATTTT. It is translated as CASSLPGQPQHF. The V and J genes are TRBV11-2 and TRBJ1-5; no clear D. V lost 2 bases, J lost 6 bases, and 5 bases lay in between. Germline CDR1 and CDR2: SGHAT and FQNNGV. There are 12 residues in the CDR3. Full variable domain (remainder filled in from reference TRBV11-2 and TRBJ1-5): EAGVAQSPRYKIIEKRQSVAFWCNPISGHATLYWYQQILGQGPKLLIQFQNNGVVDDSQLPKDRFSAERLKGVDSTLKIQPAKLEDSAVYLCASSLPGQPQHFGDGTRLSIL.

The chain has TRBV28 and TRBJ2-7; D may be TRBD1 (5 bases). V gave up 7 bases and J gave up 12 bases, with 22 bases separating them. The germline V gene has CDR1 MDHEN and CDR2 SYDVKM. This CDR3 contains 13 residues. The CDR3 nucleotides are TGTGCCAGCATACCTTGGGCCAGGGCGATGTGGTACGTC. It encodes CASIPWARAMWYV.

This chain links TRBV10-2 with TRBJ1-2; D ambiguous. In germline, CDR1 is WSHSY, CDR2 SAAADI. This CDR3 spans 12 amino acids. Trimming removed 8 bases from V and 1 base from J, with 8 bases in between. The CDR3 bases are TGCGCCAGCCAAGGCGGTAACTATGGCTACACCTTC. It is translated as CASQGGNYGYTF.

The chain combines TRBV5-4 with TRBJ2-2, with 13 bases matching TRBD2. CDR3 length: 15 amino acids. J lost 6 bases, V lost 4 bases, and 3 bases had no gene match. Germline V lookup: CDR1 SGHNT, CDR2 YYREEE (reference sequence). Here the CDR3 DNA reads TGTGCCAGCAGCCCGGGACTAGCGGGGTCCGGGGAGCTGTTTTTT. Residues: CASSPGLAGSGELFF.

The chain is built from TRBV25-1 and TRBJ2-5; D call uncertain. V lost 2 bases and J lost 4, with 14 bases in between. CDR1 and CDR2 from the germline V gene are MGHDK and SYGVNS. CDR3 length: 15 residues. For the CDR3, the DNA is TGTGCCAGCAGTGAAGGAAACAGCCGGCGAGAGACCCAGTACTTC. Amino acids: CASSEGNSRRETQYF.

The rearrangement joins TRBV2 to TRBJ1-5; the D gene is possibly TRBD1 (6 bases). CDR1 and CDR2 from the germline V gene are SNHLY and FYNNEI. V gave up 2 bases and J gave up 4 bases, with 12 bases separating them. The CDR3 length is 15 residues. CDR3 DNA: TGTGCCAGCAGTGAAACCCCAGGGGCAAATCAGCCCCAGCATTTT. Protein sequence: CASSETPGANQPQHF.

CDR3 protein: CASSQGEKLFF. CDR3 sequence (DNA): TGCGCCAGCAGCCAAGGTGAAAAACTGTTTTTT. This rearrangement joins TRBV4-1 to TRBJ1-4, with unresolved D. The CDR3 spans 11 residues. V was cut by 1 base and J by 7 bases, with 1 base left in between. Per germline, CDR1 MGHRA and CDR2 YSYEKL.

V is TRBV11-2 and J is TRBJ2-2; D is unresolved. CDR1 SGHAT and CDR2 FQNNGV come from the germline V gene. Between the trimmed V and J ends, which lost 8 bases and 7 bases, there was a span of 20 bases. The CDR3 extends over 15 amino acids. CDR3 in DNA: TGTGCCAGCCGGACGCCCCTGGGGTTTGGCGGGGAGCTGTTTTTT. It yields the protein CASRTPLGFGGELFF.

V gene TRBV27 combines with J gene TRBJ2-1, with 14 bases lining up with TRBD2. After removal of 3 bases from V and 9 bases from J, the junction contained 4 bases not matched to a gene. CDR1 is MNHEY and CDR2 is SMNVEV in the germline V gene (reference sequence). The CDR3 has 15 residues. The CDR3 DNA follows: TGTGCCAGCAGTTTGGGACTAGCGGGGGTTGGTGAGCAGTTCTTC. Residues: CASSLGLAGVGEQFF.